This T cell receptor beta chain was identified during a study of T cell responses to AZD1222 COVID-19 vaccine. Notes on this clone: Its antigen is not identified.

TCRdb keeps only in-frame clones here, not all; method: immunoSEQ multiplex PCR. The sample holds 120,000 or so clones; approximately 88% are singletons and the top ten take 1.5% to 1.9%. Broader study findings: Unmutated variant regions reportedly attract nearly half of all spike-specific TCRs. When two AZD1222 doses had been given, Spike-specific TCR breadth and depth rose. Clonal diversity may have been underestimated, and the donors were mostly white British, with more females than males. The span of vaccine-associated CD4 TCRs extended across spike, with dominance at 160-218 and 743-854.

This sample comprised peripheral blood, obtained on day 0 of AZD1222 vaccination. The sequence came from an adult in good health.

CDR3 region: CASSLETSGRANVYF. The CDR3 DNA follows: TGTGCCAGCAGCCTCGAAACTAGCGGGAGGGCCAATGTGTACTTC. The chain is built from TRBV11-2 and TRBJ2-7; 13 bases fit TRBD2. Germline values: CDR1 SGHAT, CDR2 FQNNGV. The CDR3 runs to 15 residues. V shed 5 bases and J 12 bases; nucleotides not matched to a gene: 13.